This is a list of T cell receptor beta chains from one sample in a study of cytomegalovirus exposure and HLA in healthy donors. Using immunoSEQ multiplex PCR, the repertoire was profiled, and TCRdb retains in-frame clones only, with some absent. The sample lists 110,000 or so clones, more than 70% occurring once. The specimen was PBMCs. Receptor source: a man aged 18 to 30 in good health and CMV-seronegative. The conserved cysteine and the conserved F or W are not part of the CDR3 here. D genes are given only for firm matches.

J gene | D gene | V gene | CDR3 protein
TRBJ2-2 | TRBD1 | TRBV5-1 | ASSLGGQGVSGELF
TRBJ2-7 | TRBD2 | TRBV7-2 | ASSLPSGSATGEQY
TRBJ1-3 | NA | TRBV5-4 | ASSFNSGNTIY
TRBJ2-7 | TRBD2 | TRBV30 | AWDGTSGKDEQY
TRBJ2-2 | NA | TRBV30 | AWSRGTGELF
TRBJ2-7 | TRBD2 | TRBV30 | AWSSASGTYEQY
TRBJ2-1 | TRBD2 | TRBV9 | ASSVSGRANEQF
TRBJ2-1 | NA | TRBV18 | ASSPGRGSYNEQF
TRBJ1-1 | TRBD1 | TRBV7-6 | ASSLPRGQAWTEAF
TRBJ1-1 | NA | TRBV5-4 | ASSLVNRVNTEAF
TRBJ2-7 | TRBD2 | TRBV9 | ASSVGAGGYSYEQY
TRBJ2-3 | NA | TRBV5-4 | ASSLGGEGVGNTQY
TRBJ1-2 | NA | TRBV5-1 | ASSGRDNYGYT
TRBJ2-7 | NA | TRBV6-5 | ASRTGGDEQY
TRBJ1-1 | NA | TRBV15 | ATRQSQTMNTEAF
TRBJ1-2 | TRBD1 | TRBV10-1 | ASRGTGNYGYT
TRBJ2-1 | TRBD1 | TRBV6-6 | ASSYPGQGTYNEQF
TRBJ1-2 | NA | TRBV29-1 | SVERQGLDYGYT
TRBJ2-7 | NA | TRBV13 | ASSPGGLIYEQY
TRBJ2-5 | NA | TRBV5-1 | ASSLGGIAQETQY
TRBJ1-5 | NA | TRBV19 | ASRKTASNQPQH
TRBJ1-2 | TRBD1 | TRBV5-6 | ASSPGTGGGYT
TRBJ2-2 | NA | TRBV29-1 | SVVWGRHTGELF
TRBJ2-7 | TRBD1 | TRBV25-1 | ASSGTDRAYEQY
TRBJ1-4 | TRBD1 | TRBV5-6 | ASSEQGGNEKLF
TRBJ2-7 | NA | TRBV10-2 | ASSDGTGGTYEQY
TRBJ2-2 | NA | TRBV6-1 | ASSEWAENTGELF
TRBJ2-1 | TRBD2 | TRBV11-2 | ASSAGLAGGSGEQF
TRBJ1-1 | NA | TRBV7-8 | ASSLGGSKAEAF
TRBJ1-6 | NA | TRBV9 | ASSLDVQASYNSPLH
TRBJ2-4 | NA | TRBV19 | ASGSQGKTKNIQY